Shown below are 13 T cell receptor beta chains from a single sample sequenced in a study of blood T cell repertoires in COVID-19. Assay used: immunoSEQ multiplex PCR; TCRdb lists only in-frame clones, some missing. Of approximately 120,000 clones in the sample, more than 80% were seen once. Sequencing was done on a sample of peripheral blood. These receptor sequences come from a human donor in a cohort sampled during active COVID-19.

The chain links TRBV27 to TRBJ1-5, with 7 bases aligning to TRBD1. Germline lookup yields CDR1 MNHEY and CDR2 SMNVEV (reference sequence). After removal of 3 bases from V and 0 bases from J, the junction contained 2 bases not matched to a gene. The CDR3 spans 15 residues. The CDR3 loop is CASSLGQYSNQPQHF. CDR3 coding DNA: TGTGCCAGCAGTTTGGGACAGTATAGCAATCAGCCCCAGCATTTT.

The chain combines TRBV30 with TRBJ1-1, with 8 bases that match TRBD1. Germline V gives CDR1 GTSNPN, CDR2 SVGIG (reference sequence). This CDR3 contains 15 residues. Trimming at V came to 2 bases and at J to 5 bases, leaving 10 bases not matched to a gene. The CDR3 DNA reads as TGTGCCTGGAGTCCCTCGGACAGGGTTTGGACTGAAGCTTTCTTT. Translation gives CAWSPSDRVWTEAFF.

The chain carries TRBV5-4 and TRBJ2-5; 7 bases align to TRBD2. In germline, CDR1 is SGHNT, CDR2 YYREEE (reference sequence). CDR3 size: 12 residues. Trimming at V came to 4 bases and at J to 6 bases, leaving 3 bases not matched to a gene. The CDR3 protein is CASSPGGKTQYF. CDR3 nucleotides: TGTGCCAGCAGCCCCGGGGGGAAGACCCAGTACTTC.

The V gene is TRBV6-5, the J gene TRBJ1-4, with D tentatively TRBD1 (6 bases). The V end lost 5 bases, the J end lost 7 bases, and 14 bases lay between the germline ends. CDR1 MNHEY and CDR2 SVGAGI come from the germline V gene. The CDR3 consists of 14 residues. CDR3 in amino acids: CASSPYRVGEKLFF. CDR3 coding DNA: TGTGCCAGCAGTCCCTACAGGGTTGGTGAAAAACTGTTTTTT.

The CDR3 DNA is TGTGCCAGTAGTGTCATACAGGGGCCCCTGAACACTGAAGCTTTCTTT. Translated: CASSVIQGPLNTEAFF. The V gene is TRBV19, the J gene TRBJ1-1; 7 nucleotides align to TRBD1. The CDR3 consists of 16 residues. Germline CDR1 is LNHDA and CDR2 is SQIVND (reference sequence). The V and J ends lost 5 bases and 0 bases, in that order; junction bases with no gene match: 9.

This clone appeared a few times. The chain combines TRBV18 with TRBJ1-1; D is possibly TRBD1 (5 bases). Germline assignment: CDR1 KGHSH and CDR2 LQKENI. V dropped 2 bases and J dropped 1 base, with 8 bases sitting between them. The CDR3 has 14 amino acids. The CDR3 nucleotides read TGTGCCAGCTCACCAAACGGACAGAACACTGAAGCTTTCTTT. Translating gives CASSPNGQNTEAFF.

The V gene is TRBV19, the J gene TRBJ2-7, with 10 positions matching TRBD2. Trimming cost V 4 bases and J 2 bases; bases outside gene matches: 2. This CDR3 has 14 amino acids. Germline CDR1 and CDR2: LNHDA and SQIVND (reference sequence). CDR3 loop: CASSKRGGTYEQYF. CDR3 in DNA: TGTGCCAGTAGTAAGCGGGGGGGCACCTACGAGCAGTACTTC.

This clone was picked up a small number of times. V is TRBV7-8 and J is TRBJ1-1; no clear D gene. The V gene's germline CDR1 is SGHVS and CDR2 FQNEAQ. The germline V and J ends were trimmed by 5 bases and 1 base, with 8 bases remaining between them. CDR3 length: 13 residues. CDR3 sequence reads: CASSPQENTEAFF. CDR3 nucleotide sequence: TGTGCCAGCAGCCCCCAGGAGAACACTGAAGCTTTCTTT. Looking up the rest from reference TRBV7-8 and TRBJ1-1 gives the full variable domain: GAGVSQSPRYKVAKRGQDVALRCDPISGHVSLFWYQQALGQGPEFLTYFQNEAQLDKSGLPSDRFFAERPEGSVSTLKIQRTQQEDSAVYLCASSPQENTEAFFGQGTRLTVV.

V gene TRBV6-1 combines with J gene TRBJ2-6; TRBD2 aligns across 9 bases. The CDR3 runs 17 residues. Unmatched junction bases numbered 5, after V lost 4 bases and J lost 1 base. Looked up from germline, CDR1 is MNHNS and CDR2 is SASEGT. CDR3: CASSGRLAESGANVLTF. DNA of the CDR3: TGTGCCAGCAGTGGAAGACTAGCGGAGTCTGGGGCCAACGTCCTGACTTTC.

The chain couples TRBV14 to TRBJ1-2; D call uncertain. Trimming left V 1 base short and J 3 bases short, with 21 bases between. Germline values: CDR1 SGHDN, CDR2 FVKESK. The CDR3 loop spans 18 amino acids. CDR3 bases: TGTGCCAGCAGCCAAGGGGGAGGTATTCCCTCTCGGGACTATGGCTACACCTTC. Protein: CASSQGGGIPSRDYGYTF.

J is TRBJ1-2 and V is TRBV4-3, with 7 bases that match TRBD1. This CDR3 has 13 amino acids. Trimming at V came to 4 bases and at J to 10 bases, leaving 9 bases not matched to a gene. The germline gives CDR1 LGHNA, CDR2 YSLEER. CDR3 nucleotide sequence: TGCGCCAGCAGCCCCCGAGGGGGCGATCCCTACACCTTC. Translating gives CASSPRGGDPYTF.

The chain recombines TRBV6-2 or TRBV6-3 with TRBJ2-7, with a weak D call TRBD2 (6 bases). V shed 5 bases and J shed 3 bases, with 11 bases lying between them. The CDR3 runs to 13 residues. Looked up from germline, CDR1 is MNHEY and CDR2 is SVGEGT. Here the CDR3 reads CASSPSGVYEQYF. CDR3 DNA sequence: TGTGCCAGCAGTCCCTCGGGGGTCTACGAGCAGTACTTC.

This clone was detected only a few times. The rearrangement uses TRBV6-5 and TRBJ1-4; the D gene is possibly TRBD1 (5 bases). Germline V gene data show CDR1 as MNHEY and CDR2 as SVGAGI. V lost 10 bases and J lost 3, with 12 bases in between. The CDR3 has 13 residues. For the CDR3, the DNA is TGTGCCACCTCTGCGGGACCTAATGAAAAACTGTTTTTT. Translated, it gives CATSAGPNEKLFF.